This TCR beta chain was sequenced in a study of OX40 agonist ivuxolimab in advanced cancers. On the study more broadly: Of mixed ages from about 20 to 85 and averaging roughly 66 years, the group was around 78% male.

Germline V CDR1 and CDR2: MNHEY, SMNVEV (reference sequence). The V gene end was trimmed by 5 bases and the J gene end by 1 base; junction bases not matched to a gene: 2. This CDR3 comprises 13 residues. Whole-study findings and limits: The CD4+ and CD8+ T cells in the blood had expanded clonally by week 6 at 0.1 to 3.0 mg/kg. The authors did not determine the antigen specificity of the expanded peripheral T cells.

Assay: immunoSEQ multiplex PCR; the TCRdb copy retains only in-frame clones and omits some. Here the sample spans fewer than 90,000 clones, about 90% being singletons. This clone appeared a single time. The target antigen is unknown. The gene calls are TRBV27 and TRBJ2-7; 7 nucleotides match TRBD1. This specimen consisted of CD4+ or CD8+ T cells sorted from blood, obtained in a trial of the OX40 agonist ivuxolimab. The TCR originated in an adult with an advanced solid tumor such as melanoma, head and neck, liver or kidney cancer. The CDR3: CASSLRGSYEQYF. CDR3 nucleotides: TGTGCCAGCAGTCTCAGGGGGTCCTACGAGCAGTACTTC.